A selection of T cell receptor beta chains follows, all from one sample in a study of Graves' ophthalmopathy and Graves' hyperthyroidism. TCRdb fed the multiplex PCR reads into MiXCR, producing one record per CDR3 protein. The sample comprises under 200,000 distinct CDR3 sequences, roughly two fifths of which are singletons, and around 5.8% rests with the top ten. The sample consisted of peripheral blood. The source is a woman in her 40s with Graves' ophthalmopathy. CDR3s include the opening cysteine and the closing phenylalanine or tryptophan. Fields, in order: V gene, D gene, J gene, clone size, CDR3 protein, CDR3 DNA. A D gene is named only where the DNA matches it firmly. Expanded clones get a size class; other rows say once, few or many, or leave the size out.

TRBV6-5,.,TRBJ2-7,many,CASSYGGVDYEQYF,TGTGCCAGCAGTTACGGCGGGGTTGACTACGAGCAGTACTTC
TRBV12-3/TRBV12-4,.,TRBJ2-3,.,CASSLGPTDTQYF,TGTGCCAGCAGTTTGGGGCCCACAGATACGCAGTATTTT
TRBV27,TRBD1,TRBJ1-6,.,CASRATGSNSPLHF,TGTGCCAGCAGAGCGACAGGGAGTAATTCACCCCTCCACTTT
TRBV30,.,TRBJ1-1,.,CAWSGTANTEAFF,TGTGCCTGGAGTGGGACAGCGAACACTGAAGCTTTCTTT
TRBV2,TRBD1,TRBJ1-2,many,CASSESTGDYGYTF,TGTGCCAGCAGTGAATCCACAGGGGACTATGGCTACACCTTC
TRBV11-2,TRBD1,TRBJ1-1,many,CASSPGTGPLAFF,TGTGCCAGCAGCCCTGGGACAGGACCCCTGGCTTTCTTT
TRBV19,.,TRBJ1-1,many,CASFRDTYTEAFF,TGTGCCAGCTTCCGGGACACCTACACTGAAGCTTTCTTT
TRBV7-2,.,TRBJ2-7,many,CASSPRLDALSYEQYF,TGTGCCAGCAGCCCGCGGTTGGACGCCCTCTCCTACGAGCAGTACTTC
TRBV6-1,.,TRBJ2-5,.,CASSTFIAGVKETQYF,TGTGCCAGCAGTACCTTCATTGCAGGGGTGAAAGAGACCCAGTACTTC
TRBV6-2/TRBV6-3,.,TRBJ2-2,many,CASTTGWELFF,TGTGCCAGCACCACGGGTTGGGAGCTGTTTTTT
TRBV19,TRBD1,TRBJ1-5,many,CASRTGTGASDQPQHF,TGTGCCAGTAGAACCGGGACAGGGGCATCGGATCAGCCCCAGCATTTT
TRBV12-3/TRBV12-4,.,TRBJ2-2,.,CASSTTVVAGTGELSF,TGTGCCAGCAGTACTACGGTCGTCGCGGGCACCGGGGAGCTGTCTTTT
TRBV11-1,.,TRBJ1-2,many,CASSQSSGRVTGGYTF,TGTGCCAGCAGCCAATCATCCGGGAGGGTGACTGGCGGCTACACCTTC
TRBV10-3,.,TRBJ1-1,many,CATTGGETEAFF,TGTGCCACCACAGGCGGGGAAACTGAAGCTTTCTTT
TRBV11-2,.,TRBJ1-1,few,CASSLDRGGHTEAFF,TGTGCCAGCAGCTTAGATCGGGGGGGGCACACTGAAGCTTTCTTT
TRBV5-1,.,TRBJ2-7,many,CASSLQDLANEQYF,TGCGCCAGCAGCTTGCAGGATCTGGCGAACGAGCAGTACTTC
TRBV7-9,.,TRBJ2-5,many,CASSLVGHQETQYF,TGTGCCAGCAGCTTAGTGGGGCACCAAGAGACCCAGTACTTC
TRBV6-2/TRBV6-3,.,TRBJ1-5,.,CASSYSRTSPKPQHF,TGTGCCAGCAGTTACTCTAGGACTTCACCCAAGCCCCAGCATTTT
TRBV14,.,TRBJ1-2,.,CASSQDSGRHYGYTF,TGTGCCAGCAGCCAAGATAGCGGCAGACACTATGGCTACACCTTC